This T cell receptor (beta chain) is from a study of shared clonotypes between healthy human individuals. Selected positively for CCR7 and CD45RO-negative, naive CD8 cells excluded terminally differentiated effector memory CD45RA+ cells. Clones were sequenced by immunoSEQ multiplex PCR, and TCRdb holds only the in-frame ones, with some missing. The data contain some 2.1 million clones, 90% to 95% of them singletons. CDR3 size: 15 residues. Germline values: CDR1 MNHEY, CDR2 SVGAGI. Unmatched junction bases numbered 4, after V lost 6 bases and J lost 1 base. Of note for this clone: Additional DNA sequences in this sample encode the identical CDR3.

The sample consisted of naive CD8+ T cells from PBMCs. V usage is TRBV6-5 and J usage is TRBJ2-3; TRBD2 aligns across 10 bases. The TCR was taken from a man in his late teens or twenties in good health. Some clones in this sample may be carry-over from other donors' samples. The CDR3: CASSRGTSGTDTQYF. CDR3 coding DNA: TGTGCCAGCAGCCGCGGGACTAGCGGCACAGATACGCAGTATTTT.